The 27 T cell receptor beta chains below were found in one sample sequenced in a study of cytomegalovirus exposure and HLA in healthy donors. Only in-frame clones appear in the TCRdb table, and some are missing; sequencing was by immunoSEQ multiplex PCR. Among more than 95,000 clones listed, about nine tenths were seen once. Sequenced sample: PBMCs. All receptors derive from a woman aged 18-29 years in good health and CMV-seronegative.

This clone was counted a few times. The chain is built from TRBV10-3 and TRBJ2-1; D gene ambiguous. CDR3 length equals 13 residues. The germline CDR1 and CDR2 sequences are ENHRY and SYGVKD. With 3 bases removed from V and 5 bases from J, the gap between germline ends came to 8 bases. Written as DNA, the CDR3 is TGTGCCATCAGTGAAGACGGAGACAATGAGCAGTTCTTC. Its protein is CAISEDGDNEQFF.

The chain carries TRBV2 and TRBJ2-7; 7 nucleotides align to TRBD2. Germline trimming cut 6 bases from V and 6 bases from J; bases unmatched to any gene: 11. This CDR3 comprises 14 residues. The germline V gene has CDR1 SNHLY and CDR2 FYNNEI. The CDR3, as DNA: TGTGCCAGCAGCCTCGTGGCGCGGGAGTTCGAGCAGTACTTC. Its translation: CASSLVAREFEQYF.

V and J are TRBV19 and TRBJ2-2; 7 nucleotides match TRBD2. The V and J ends lost 7 bases and 7 bases, in that order; junction bases with no gene match: 9. This CDR3 is 14 amino acids long. Germline V gene data show CDR1 as LNHDA and CDR2 as SQIVND (reference sequence). CDR3 residues: CASMNLGGNGELFF. In DNA form, the CDR3 reads TGTGCCAGTATGAATCTGGGAGGGAACGGGGAGCTGTTTTTT.

The chain recombines TRBV5-4 with TRBJ1-3; 9 bases line up with TRBD1. V trimming: 0 bases; J trimming: 3 bases; junction bases outside the gene matches: 1. Germline V CDR1 and CDR2: SGHNT, YYREEE (reference sequence). This CDR3 has 15 amino acids. This CDR3 reads CASSLGTGVGNTIYF. The CDR3 DNA is TGTGCCAGCAGCTTGGGGACAGGGGTTGGAAACACCATATATTTT. The variable domain in full, with the rest retrieved from reference TRBV5-4 and TRBJ1-3, is ETGVTQSPTHLIKTRGQQVTLRCSSQSGHNTVSWYQQALGQGPQFIFQYYREEENGRGNFPPRFSGLQFPNYSSELNVNALELDDSALYLCASSLGTGVGNTIYFGEGSWLTVV.

The CDR3 nucleotides are TGTGCCAGCAGCCGCCGGACAGGGAGGGACGAGCAGTACTTC. This codes for CASSRRTGRDEQYF. V gene TRBV13 combines with J gene TRBJ2-7, with D tentatively TRBD1 (8 bases). Trimming pared 5 bases from V and 5 bases from J, leaving 16 bases between. This CDR3 comprises 14 residues. Per the germline V gene, CDR1 is PRHDT and CDR2 is FYEKMQ (reference sequence). Together with reference TRBV13 and TRBJ2-7, the CDR3 gives the full variable domain: AAGVIQSPRHLIKEKRETATLKCYPIPRHDTVYWYQQGPGQDPQFLISFYEKMQSDKGSIPDRFSAQQFSDYHSELNMSSLELGDSALYFCASSRRTGRDEQYFGPGTRLTVT.

V gene TRBV7-6 combines with J gene TRBJ2-7, with D possibly being TRBD2 (6 bases). Germline loops: CDR1 SGHVS, CDR2 FNYEAQ. Trimming stripped 4 bases from V and 4 bases from J, with 11 bases between. CDR3 length: 13 amino acids. Here the CDR3 DNA reads TGTGCCAGCAGCTGGGGGACTTTTTACGAGCAGTACTTC. It is translated as CASSWGTFYEQYF.

This chain uses TRBV14 with TRBJ1-2; 7 bases align to TRBD1. The CDR3 is 13 residues long. The germline V gene has CDR1 SGHDN and CDR2 FVKESK. Losses at the gene ends were 7 bases for V and 7 bases for J; bases not matched to a gene: 9. CDR3 region: CASTLTQGSGYTF. Written as DNA, the CDR3 is TGTGCCAGCACGTTAACACAGGGGAGTGGCTACACCTTC.

This clone was detected only once. The chain employs TRBV28 and TRBJ2-1; maybe TRBD1 (7 bases). The CDR3 has 17 amino acids. Per the germline V gene, CDR1 is MDHEN and CDR2 is SYDVKM. V was clipped by 3 bases and J by 4 bases, with 19 bases between them. The CDR3: CASSLSRRGRGYNEQFF. DNA of the CDR3: TGTGCCAGCAGTTTGAGTAGGAGGGGGCGGGGATACAATGAGCAGTTCTTC. The full variable domain, its missing parts supplied by reference TRBV28 and TRBJ2-1, is DVKVTQSSRYLVKRTGEKVFLECVQDMDHENMFWYRQDPGLGLRLIYFSYDVKMKEKGDIPEGYSVSREKKERFSLILESASTNQTSMYLCASSLSRRGRGYNEQFFGPGTRLTVL.

The chain has TRBV9 and TRBJ2-7, with 7 bases identical to TRBD2. Germline values: CDR1 SGDLS, CDR2 YYNGEE. CDR3 length: 14 residues. Germline trimming cut 0 bases from V and 2 bases from J; bases unmatched to any gene: 2. The CDR3 DNA sequence: TGTGCCAGCAGCGTAGGAGGACTAGCCTACGAGCAGTACTTC. Protein product: CASSVGGLAYEQYF.

The chain carries TRBV7-9 and TRBJ2-2; D is perhaps TRBD2 (6 bases). CDR1 and CDR2 from the germline V gene are SEHNR and FQNEAQ (reference sequence). The CDR3 contains 15 residues. V dropped 5 bases and J dropped 4 bases, with 14 bases sitting between them. The CDR3 region is CASSPGGPGTGELFF. The DNA for the CDR3 is TGTGCCAGCAGCCCCGGAGGGCCGGGCACCGGGGAGCTGTTTTTT. The full variable domain, with the rest looked up from reference TRBV7-9 and TRBJ2-2, is DTGVSQNPRHKITKRGQNVTFRCDPISEHNRLYWYRQTLGQGPEFLTYFQNEAQLEKSRLLSDRFSAERPKGSFSTLEIQRTEQGDSAMYLCASSPGGPGTGELFFGEGSRLTVL.

The table lists this clone with a count of one. V usage is TRBV9 and J usage is TRBJ2-2, with D perhaps TRBD1 (6 bases). The germline CDR1 and CDR2 sequences are SGDLS and YYNGEE. This CDR3 is built from 14 residues. The V and J ends lost 3 bases and 8 bases respectively, with 14 bases between them. The CDR3 spells CASSATGLIGELFF. In DNA, the CDR3 is TGTGCCAGCAGCGCCACAGGGCTAATTGGGGAGCTGTTTTTT. The entire variable domain, with the rest obtained from reference TRBV9 and TRBJ2-2, is as follows: DSGVTQTPKHLITATGQRVTLRCSPRSGDLSVYWYQQSLDQGLQFLIQYYNGEERAKGNILERFSAQQFPDLHSELNLSSLELGDSALYFCASSATGLIGELFFGEGSRLTVL.

V is TRBV6-5 and J is TRBJ2-7; D possibly corresponds to TRBD2 (6 bases). Trimming took off 8 bases at V and 4 bases at J, with 15 bases between the two ends. CDR1 is MNHEY, CDR2 SVGAGI, per germline. The CDR3 loop spans 13 amino acids. The CDR3 DNA follows: TGTGCCAGCCGAGGAGGGTCCCCTTACGAGCAGTACTTC. Protein sequence: CASRGGSPYEQYF.

This clone was seen more than once but under ten times. The CDR3 DNA is TGTGCCAGCTCTCGGGACAGCGACTACTATGGCTACACCTTC. This translates into CASSRDSDYYGYTF. V gene TRBV18 combines with J gene TRBJ1-2; 7 positions match TRBD1. The CDR3 is 14 residues long. J gave up 3 bases and V 6 bases, and 7 bases lay outside the gene matches. CDR1 is KGHSH and CDR2 is LQKENI in the germline V gene.

The chain is built from TRBV5-1 and TRBJ1-2, with D uncertain. The germline V gene encodes CDR1 SGHRS and CDR2 YFSETQ. V lost 9 bases to trimming and J lost 6 bases, with 12 bases between them. The CDR3 extends over 11 amino acids. The CDR3 DNA is TGCGCCACGTGGAGCAACAATGGCTACACCTTC. As protein: CATWSNNGYTF.

The V call is TRBV27, the J call TRBJ2-7, with 10 bases that match TRBD2. Germline V lookup: CDR1 MNHEY, CDR2 SMNVEV (reference sequence). Losses at the gene ends were 5 bases for V and 4 bases for J; bases not matched to a gene: 5. The CDR3 spans 14 residues. Here the CDR3 reads CASSPVTSGYEQYF. CDR3 DNA: TGTGCCAGCAGTCCCGTGACTAGCGGGTACGAGCAGTACTTC.

V and J are TRBV28 and TRBJ1-3; no reliable D call. The CDR3 length is 15 residues. V shed 2 bases and J shed 2 bases, with 10 bases lying between them. Germline CDR1 reads MDHEN; CDR2 reads SYDVKM. The CDR3 DNA reads TGTGCCAGCAGTTTACGAGGCTTAACTGGAAACACCATATATTTT. Amino acids: CASSLRGLTGNTIYF. Variable domain in full (rest from reference TRBV28 and TRBJ1-3): DVKVTQSSRYLVKRTGEKVFLECVQDMDHENMFWYRQDPGLGLRLIYFSYDVKMKEKGDIPEGYSVSREKKERFSLILESASTNQTSMYLCASSLRGLTGNTIYFGEGSWLTVV.

The chain is built from TRBV19 and TRBJ1-3; D gene uncertain. The CDR3 spans 17 residues. Looked up from germline, CDR1 is LNHDA and CDR2 is SQIVND (reference sequence). The V end was cut by 7 bases, the J end by 0 bases, with 19 bases between. The CDR3: CASTIGVSYGSGNTIYF. DNA of the CDR3: TGTGCCAGTACCATCGGGGTGTCCTATGGCTCTGGAAACACCATATATTTT.

The rearrangement uses TRBV29-1 and TRBJ1-2, with D possibly TRBD1 on 5 matching bases. V was pared by 4 bases and J by 4 bases, with 10 bases between. This CDR3 has 12 residues. Germline V gene data show CDR1 as SQVTM and CDR2 as ANQGSEA. CDR3 amino acids: CSVGGDLYGYTF. CDR3 in DNA: TGCAGCGTTGGGGGGGACCTCTATGGCTACACCTTC.

The rearrangement links TRBV27 to TRBJ2-1, with a weak D call TRBD2 (6 bases). The CDR3 extends over 15 amino acids. Germline V lookup: CDR1 MNHEY, CDR2 SMNVEV (reference sequence). With 1 base removed from V and 8 bases from J, the gap between germline ends came to 15 bases. CDR3 coding DNA: TGTGCCAGCAGTTTATTTAGCGGCATAAGCGATGAGCAGTTCTTC. It is translated as CASSLFSGISDEQFF.

This clone showed up just a few times. An end of the junction differs from the germline gene, which may be a read error. V and J are TRBV6-5 and TRBJ2-7; weak D call: TRBD1 (6 bases). The CDR3 is made up of 13 amino acids. The V gene's germline CDR1 is MNHEY and CDR2 SVGAGI. This CDR3 reads CASTQSRRHGGVF. CDR3 coding DNA: TGTGCCAGCACCCAATCTCGACGGCATGGGGGCGTCTTC.

The chain links TRBV2 to TRBJ1-1; no reliable D call. V was cut by 4 bases and J by 2 bases, with 14 bases left in between. Germline V gives CDR1 SNHLY, CDR2 FYNNEI. CDR3 size: 15 residues. CDR3 sequence (DNA): TGTGCCAGCAGTGCCCTGGCGGTTCATAACACTGAAGCTTTCTTT. Translating gives CASSALAVHNTEAFF.

J is TRBJ2-2 and V is TRBV10-3, with 7 positions matching TRBD2. J was trimmed by 0 bases and V by 8 bases; bases with no gene match: 6. Germline V gene lookup returns CDR1 ENHRY and CDR2 SYGVKD. The CDR3 runs 15 residues. CDR3 protein: CAIGPSGTNTGELFF. The CDR3, as DNA: TGTGCCATCGGACCTAGCGGAACGAACACCGGGGAGCTGTTTTTT.

This clone was seen a few times. V usage is TRBV2 and J usage is TRBJ2-2; tentative D call: TRBD2 (5 bases). This CDR3 contains 13 residues. V was cut by 6 bases and J by 5 bases, with 10 bases left in between. Germline V gene sequence: CDR1 SNHLY, CDR2 FYNNEI. The CDR3 sequence is CASSREGTGELFF. Written as DNA, the CDR3 is TGTGCCAGCAGCCGAGAGGGTACCGGGGAGCTGTTTTTT.

The chain combines TRBV29-1 with TRBJ2-7; 8 bases match TRBD1. This CDR3 spans 12 amino acids. Trimming cost V 6 bases and J 5 bases; bases outside gene matches: 6. The V gene's germline CDR1 is SQVTM and CDR2 ANQGSEA. Here the CDR3 reads CSVSKTGDEQYF. The CDR3 DNA reads as TGCAGCGTCTCAAAGACAGGGGACGAGCAGTACTTC.

The CDR3 nucleotides are TGTGCCAGCAGGGTAGCGGGAGGGACTTTAACCTACGAGCAGTACTTC. Translating it yields CASRVAGGTLTYEQYF. This chain uses TRBV27 with TRBJ2-7; 11 positions match TRBD2. The CDR3 totals 16 residues. V shed 6 bases and J 2 bases; nucleotides not matched to a gene: 9. Germline V gene data show CDR1 as MNHEY and CDR2 as SMNVEV (reference sequence).

This chain's CDR3 is CASSYSTGGGYEQFF. CDR3 bases: TGTGCCAGCAGTTACTCGACAGGGGGCGGGTATGAGCAGTTCTTC. V is TRBV6-5 and J is TRBJ2-1, with 10 bases aligning to TRBD1. The V and J ends lost 0 bases and 8 bases, in that order; junction bases with no gene match: 4. CDR1 is MNHEY and CDR2 is SVGAGI in the germline V gene. CDR3 length equals 15 residues.

The V gene is TRBV19, the J gene TRBJ1-1; tentatively, D is TRBD1 (6 bases). Germline V CDR1 and CDR2: LNHDA, SQIVND (reference sequence). Deletions cut 8 bases from V and 1 base from J, with 14 bases between. The CDR3 runs 14 residues. CDR3 region: CASQKQGGNTEAFF. CDR3 bases: TGTGCCAGTCAAAAACAGGGTGGGAACACTGAAGCTTTCTTT.